The following is a T cell receptor (beta chain) sequence with its context. Its antigen is as yet unknown. The sample comes from a study of T cell responses to AZD1222 COVID-19 vaccine. General study findings and limits: CD4 TCRs associated with vaccination spanned spike, dominating at 160-218 and 743-854. Recipients of two AZD1222 doses showed rising Spike-specific TCR breadth and depth.

The CDR3 loop spans 17 amino acids. V dropped 0 bases and J dropped 2 bases, with 14 bases sitting between them. The germline V gene has CDR1 MGHRA and CDR2 YSYEKL. Data came from immunoSEQ multiplex PCR; TCRdb stores just in-frame clones and leaves some out. This sample yields approximately 120,000 clones, of which roughly 88% are seen a single time; more than 5.5% belongs to the top ten. This TCR came from an adult who received the AZD1222 COVID-19 vaccine. The sequences come from peripheral blood, collected 28 days after the second AZD1222 dose. The chain recombines TRBV4-1 with TRBJ1-5; D is unclear. The CDR3: CASSQETVGSGNQPQHF. CDR3 coding DNA: TGCGCCAGCAGCCAAGAAACTGTGGGGTCGGGCAATCAGCCCCAGCATTTT.